This paragraph reports one TCR beta chain. Per the germline V gene, CDR1 is LGHDT and CDR2 is YNNKEL (reference sequence). CDR3 length equals 15 residues. Trimming pared 2 bases from V and 7 bases from J, leaving 14 bases between. Method: immunoSEQ multiplex PCR; TCRdb's copy keeps in-frame clones and lacks some. Here the sample spans around 120,000 clones, approximately 95% being singletons. This sample is part of a study of control samples from healthy donors and cancer patients. The J gene is TRBJ1-4, the V gene TRBV3-1 (or the pseudogene TRBV3-2); D is perhaps TRBD1 (6 bases). The sequenced material came from blood. This TCR came from a man aged 25-45 years in good health. CDR3 loop: CASSQTGIRGEKLFF. The DNA of the CDR3 is TGTGCCAGCAGCCAAACAGGGATCCGAGGTGAAAAACTGTTTTTT.